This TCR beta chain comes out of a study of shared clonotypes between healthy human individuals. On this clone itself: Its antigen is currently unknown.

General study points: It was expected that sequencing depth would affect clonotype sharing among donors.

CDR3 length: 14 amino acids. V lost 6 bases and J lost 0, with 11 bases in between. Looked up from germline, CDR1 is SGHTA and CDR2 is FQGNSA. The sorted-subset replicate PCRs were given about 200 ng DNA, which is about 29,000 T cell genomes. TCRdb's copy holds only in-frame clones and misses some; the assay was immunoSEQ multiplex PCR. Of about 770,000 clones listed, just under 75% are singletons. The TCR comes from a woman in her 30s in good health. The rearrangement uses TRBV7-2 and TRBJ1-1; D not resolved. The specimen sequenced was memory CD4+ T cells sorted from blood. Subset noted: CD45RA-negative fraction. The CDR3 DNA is TGTGCCAGCAGACGGTTCGGGGTGAACACTGAAGCTTTCTTT. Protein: CASRRFGVNTEAFF.